The T cell receptor beta chain under discussion was sequenced for a study of blood T cell repertoires in COVID-19. Study-level background: Samples representing acute and convalescent COVID-19 were sourced from the United States, Italy and Spain. T cells, B-cell-depleted T cells, or PBMCs supplied cDNA or gDNA.

Under the authors' procedure: Reference gene primer amplification yielded estimated nucleated cell counts. Produced via immunoSEQ multiplex PCR; TCRdb's table is partial and in-frame only. D and trimming come from the DNA, and the V and J calls and clone size come from that table. The table records some 130,000 clones, approximately 81% of them present only once. CDR1 MNHEY and CDR2 SMNVEV come from the germline V gene (reference sequence). J lost 0 bases, V lost 2 bases, and 2 bases had no gene match. The CDR3 is 17 residues long. The V and J genes are TRBV27 and TRBJ2-1, with 12 bases identical to TRBD2. The sequence came from a woman aged 55-70 years with active or convalescent COVID-19. The sequencing input was peripheral blood. The CDR3 nucleotides are TGTGCCAGCAGTTTAGGACTAGCGGGGAGCTCCTACAATGAGCAGTTCTTC. Encoded protein: CASSLGLAGSSYNEQFF.